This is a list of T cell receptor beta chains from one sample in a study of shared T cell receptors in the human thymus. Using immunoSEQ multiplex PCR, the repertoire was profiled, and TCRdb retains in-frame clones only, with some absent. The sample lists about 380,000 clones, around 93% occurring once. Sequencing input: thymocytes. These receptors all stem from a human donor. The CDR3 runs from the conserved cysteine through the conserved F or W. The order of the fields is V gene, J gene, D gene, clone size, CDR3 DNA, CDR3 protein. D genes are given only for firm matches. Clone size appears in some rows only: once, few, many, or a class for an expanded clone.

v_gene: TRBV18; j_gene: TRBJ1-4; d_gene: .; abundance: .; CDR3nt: TGTGCCAGCTCACCGAAGGACCCCTCTAGTAATGAAAAACTGTTTTTT; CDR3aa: CASSPKDPSSNEKLFF
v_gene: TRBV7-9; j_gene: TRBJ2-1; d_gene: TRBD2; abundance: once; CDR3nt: TGTGCCAGCAGCCAAGAGCGGGAGGAATCCCACAATGAGCAGTTCTTC; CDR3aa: CASSQEREESHNEQFF
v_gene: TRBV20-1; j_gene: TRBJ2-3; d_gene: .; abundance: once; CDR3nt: TGCAGTGCTAGAGTCGGAGATACGCAGTATTTT; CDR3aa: CSARVGDTQYF
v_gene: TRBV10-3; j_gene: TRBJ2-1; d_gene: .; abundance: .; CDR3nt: TGTGCCATCAGTGAGAAGTTGGTCGGGAGTTCCTACAATGAGCAGTTCTTC; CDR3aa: CAISEKLVGSSYNEQFF
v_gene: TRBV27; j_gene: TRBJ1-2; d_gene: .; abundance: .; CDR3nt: TGTGCCAGCACCCTAACTTGGGGGGACCATGGCTACACCTTC; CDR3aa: CASTLTWGDHGYTF
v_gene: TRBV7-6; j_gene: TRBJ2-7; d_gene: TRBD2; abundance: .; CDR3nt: TGTGCCAGCAGCTTAATCCCTCCATTTAGCGGGAGTTTCCACGAGCAGTACTTC; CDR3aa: CASSLIPPFSGSFHEQYF
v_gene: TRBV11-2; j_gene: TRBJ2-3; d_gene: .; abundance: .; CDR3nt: TGTGCCAGCAGCCCGGACGGAGCCACAGATACGCAGTATTTT; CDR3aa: CASSPDGATDTQYF
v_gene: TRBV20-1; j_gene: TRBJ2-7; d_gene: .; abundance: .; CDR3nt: TGCAGTGCTAGTGGGGCCGGGTACTTC; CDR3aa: CSASGAGYF
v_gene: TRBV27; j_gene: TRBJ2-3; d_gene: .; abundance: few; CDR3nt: TGTGCCAGCAGTTTATCGGCTGGACTTCAGTATTTT; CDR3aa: CASSLSAGLQYF
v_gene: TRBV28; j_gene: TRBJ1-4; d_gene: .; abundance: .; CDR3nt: TGTGCCAGCAGTTTATGCATAAACAATGCGGGGGATCGGGAAAAACTGTTTTTT; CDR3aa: CASSLCINNAGDREKLFF
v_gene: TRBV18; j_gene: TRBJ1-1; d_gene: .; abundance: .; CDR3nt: TGTGCCAGCTCACCGAACCCCGGGTTCGTGAACACTGAAGCTTTCTTT; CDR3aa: CASSPNPGFVNTEAFF
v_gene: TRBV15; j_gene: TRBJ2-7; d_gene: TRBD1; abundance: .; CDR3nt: TGTGCCACCAGCTGTAACGACAGGGGGCTAGATTACGAGCAGTACTTC; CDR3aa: CATSCNDRGLDYEQYF
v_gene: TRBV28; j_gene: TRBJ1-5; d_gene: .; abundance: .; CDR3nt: TGTGCCAGCAGTCCCCGTGTTGGGCAGAGCAATCAGCCCCAGCATTTT; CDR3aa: CASSPRVGQSNQPQHF
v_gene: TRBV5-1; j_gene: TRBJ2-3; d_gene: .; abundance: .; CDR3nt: TGCGCCAGCAGCTTGATCTCCATCCCGGTCGAGGCAGATACGCAGTATTTT; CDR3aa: CASSLISIPVEADTQYF
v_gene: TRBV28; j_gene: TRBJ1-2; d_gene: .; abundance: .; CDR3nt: TGTGCCAGCCTGACGGTCAGGGGTTTCTGTGGCTACACCTTC; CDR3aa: CASLTVRGFCGYTF
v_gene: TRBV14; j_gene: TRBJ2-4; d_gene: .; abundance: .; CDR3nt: TGTGCCAGCAGCCAAGATGGAGGGTCGGAGGGTAAAAAGAGAGCCAAAAACATTCAGTACTTC; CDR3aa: CASSQDGGSEGKKRAKNIQYF
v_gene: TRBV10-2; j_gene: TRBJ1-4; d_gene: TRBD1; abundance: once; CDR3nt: TGCGCCAGCAGTGCGACAGGGGGGAATGAAAAACTGTTTTTT; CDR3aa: CASSATGGNEKLFF
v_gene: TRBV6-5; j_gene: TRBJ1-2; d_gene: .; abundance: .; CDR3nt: TGTGCCAGCAGTTACTCGGGGTTTAACTATGGCTACACCTTC; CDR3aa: CASSYSGFNYGYTF
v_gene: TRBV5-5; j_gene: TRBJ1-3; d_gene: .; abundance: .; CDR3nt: TGTGCCAGCAGGCGGGTTGCGGGAAACACCATATATTTT; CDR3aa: CASRRVAGNTIYF
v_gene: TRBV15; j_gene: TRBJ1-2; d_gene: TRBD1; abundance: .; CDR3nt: TGTGCCACCAAACCCAGCAGGGGGGGCGCTGGTGGCTACACCTTC; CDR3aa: CATKPSRGGAGGYTF
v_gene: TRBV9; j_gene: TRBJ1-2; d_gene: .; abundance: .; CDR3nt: TGTGCCAGCAGTGAAGGAGTTGGCTACACCTTC; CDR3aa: CASSEGVGYTF
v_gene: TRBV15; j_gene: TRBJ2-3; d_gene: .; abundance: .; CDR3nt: TGTGCCACCAGCAGAGATCTGACTCTAAAGAGAGATACGCAGTATTTT; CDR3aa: CATSRDLTLKRDTQYF
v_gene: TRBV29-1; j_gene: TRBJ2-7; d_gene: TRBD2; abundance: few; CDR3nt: TGCAGCGTTGAATACCGACGGGGGGTGGGGAACTACGAGCAGTACTTC; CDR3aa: CSVEYRRGVGNYEQYF
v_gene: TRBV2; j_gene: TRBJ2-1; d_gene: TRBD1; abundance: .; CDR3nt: TGTGCCAGCAGCGCCGGACAGGGGATTAATGAGCAGTTCTTC; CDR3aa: CASSAGQGINEQFF
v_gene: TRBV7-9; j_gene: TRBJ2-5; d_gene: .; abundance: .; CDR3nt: TGTGCCAGCAGTTTAAGGGCTGGGGCGGACCAAGAGACCCAGTACTTC; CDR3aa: CASSLRAGADQETQYF
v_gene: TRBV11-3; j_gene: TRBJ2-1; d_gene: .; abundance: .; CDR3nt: TGTGCCAGCAGCTCAGGTATTAATGAGCAGTTCTTC; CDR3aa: CASSSGINEQFF
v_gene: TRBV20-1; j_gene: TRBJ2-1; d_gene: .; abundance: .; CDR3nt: TGCAGTGCAAGTAGTACTGAGCAGTTCTTC; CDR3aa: CSASSTEQFF
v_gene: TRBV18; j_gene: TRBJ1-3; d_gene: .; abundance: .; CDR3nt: TGTGCCAGCTCACCACCGGGATTGAGGAGCGGCTTTAAAGGAAACACCATATATTTT; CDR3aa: CASSPPGLRSGFKGNTIYF
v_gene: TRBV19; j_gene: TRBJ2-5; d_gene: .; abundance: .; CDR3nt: TGTGCCAGTAGTCGGGAAGGCGAAGAGACCCAGTACTTC; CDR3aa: CASSREGEETQYF
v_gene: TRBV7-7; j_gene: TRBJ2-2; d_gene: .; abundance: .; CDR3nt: TGTGCCAGCAGCCCGTGGGAGGGGGAGCTGTTTTTT; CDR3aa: CASSPWEGELFF
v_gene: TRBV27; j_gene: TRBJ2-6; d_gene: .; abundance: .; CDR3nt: TGTGCCAGCAGAACCCGACCCTCTGGGGCCAACGTCCTGACTTTC; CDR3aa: CASRTRPSGANVLTF
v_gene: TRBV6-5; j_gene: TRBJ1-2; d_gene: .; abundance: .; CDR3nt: TGTGCCAGCTCGGACGCTTCGGGCTATGGCTACACCTTC; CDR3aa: CASSDASGYGYTF
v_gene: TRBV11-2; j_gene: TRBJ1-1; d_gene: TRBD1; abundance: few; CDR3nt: TGTGCCAGCAGCTTCGGGACAGGCTTTGAAGCTTTCTTT; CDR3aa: CASSFGTGFEAFF
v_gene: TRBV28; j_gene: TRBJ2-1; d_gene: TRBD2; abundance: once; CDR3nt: TGTGCCAGCAGTTTAGGCGGGAGATACTTAGATGAGCAGTTCTTC; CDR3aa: CASSLGGRYLDEQFF
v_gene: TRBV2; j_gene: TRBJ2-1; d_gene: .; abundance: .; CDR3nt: TGTGCCAGCAGTGTGGACTCATGGAGTCACGGTGAGCAGTTCTTC; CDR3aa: CASSVDSWSHGEQFF
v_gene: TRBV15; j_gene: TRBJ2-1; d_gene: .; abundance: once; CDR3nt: TGTGCCACCAGCGGCGGGCCCTCCTACAATGAGCAGTTCTTC; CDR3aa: CATSGGPSYNEQFF
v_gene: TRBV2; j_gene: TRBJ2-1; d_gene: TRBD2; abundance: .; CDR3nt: TGTGCCAGCAGAGTGGGACTAGCGGGAGAGGGAGTTGAGCAGTTCTTC; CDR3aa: CASRVGLAGEGVEQFF
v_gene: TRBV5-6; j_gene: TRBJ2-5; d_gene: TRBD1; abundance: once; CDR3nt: TGTGCCAGCAGCCCCCGGGCGACAGGGGCAGAGACCCAGTACTTC; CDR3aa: CASSPRATGAETQYF
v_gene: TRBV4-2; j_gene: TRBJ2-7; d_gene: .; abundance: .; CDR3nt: TGTGCCAGCAGCAGTCCTCCACCCGGGACGACGAGCTCCTACGAGCAGTACTTC; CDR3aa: CASSSPPPGTTSSYEQYF
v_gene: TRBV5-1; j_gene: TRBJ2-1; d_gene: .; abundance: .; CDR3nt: TGCGCCAGCAGCCCTCCAACACTTAATGAGGTCAATGAGCAGTTCTTC; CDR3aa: CASSPPTLNEVNEQFF
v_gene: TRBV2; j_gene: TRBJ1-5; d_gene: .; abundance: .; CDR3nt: TGTGCCAGCAGTTCCGAGACGGATGGGCCCCAGCATTTT; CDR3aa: CASSSETDGPQHF
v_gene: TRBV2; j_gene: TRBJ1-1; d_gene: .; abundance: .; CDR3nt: TGTGCCAGCAGTGATAAGAGTTACAAAGCTGAAGCTTTCTTT; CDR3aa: CASSDKSYKAEAFF
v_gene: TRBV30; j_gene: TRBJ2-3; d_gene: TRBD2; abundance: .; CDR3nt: TGTGCCTGGAGTGCAGCCTTCCGCGGGAGGGCTGTGGACGATGGCACAGATACGCAGTATTTT; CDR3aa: CAWSAAFRGRAVDDGTDTQYF
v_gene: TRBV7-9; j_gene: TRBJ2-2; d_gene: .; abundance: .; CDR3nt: TGTGCCAGCAGCTCCGAGGCTCGTAAGGAGCTGTTTTTT; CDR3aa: CASSSEARKELFF
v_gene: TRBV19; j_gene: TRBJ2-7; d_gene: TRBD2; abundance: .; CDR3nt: TGTGCCAGTACCCCAGGGGGGACTAGCGGCTACGAGCAGTACTTC; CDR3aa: CASTPGGTSGYEQYF
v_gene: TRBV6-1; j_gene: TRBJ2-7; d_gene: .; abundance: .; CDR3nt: TGTGCCAGCAGTGCTCGTATGGGGGAGTACTTC; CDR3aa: CASSARMGEYF
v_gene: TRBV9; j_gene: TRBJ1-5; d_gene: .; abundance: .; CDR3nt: TGTGCCAGCAGCGTAGACCTCACAAGCCCTCAGCCCCAGCATTTT; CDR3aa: CASSVDLTSPQPQHF
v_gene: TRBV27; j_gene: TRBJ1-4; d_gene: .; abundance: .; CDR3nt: TGTGCCAGCAGTGCACAGGGTAGAGGAGAAAAACTGTTTTTT; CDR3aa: CASSAQGRGEKLFF
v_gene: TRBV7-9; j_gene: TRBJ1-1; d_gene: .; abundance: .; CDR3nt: TGTGCCACCCAAGGACAAGAAGCTTTCTTT; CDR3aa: CATQGQEAFF